Sequencing of this TCR beta chain was carried out in a study of cytomegalovirus exposure and HLA in healthy donors. Healthy bone marrow donors supplied every sample. The CDR3 loop spans 14 amino acids. Germline V gives CDR1 SGHNT, CDR2 YYREEE (reference sequence). Trimming left V 0 bases short and J 4 bases short, with 8 bases between. PCR amplification relied on 60 Vbeta primers (plus 13 Jbeta primers). TCRdb keeps only in-frame clones here, not all; method: immunoSEQ multiplex PCR. This repertoire includes around 140,000 clones. The chain employs TRBV5-4 and TRBJ1-5; no clear D gene. Sequenced input: PBMCs. This sequence was found in a male donor in good health and CMV-seronegative. In nucleotides, the CDR3 is TGTGCCAGCAGCTTGGCGGGGATAAATCAGCCCCAGCATTTT. It is translated as CASSLAGINQPQHF.